This T cell receptor (beta chain) was identified in a study of blood T cell repertoires in COVID-19. Study context: The United States, Italy and Spain were the sources of the acute and convalescent COVID-19 samples.

Using immunoSEQ multiplex PCR, the repertoire was profiled, and TCRdb retains in-frame clones only, with some absent. The sample yields some 380,000 clones, approximately 85% seen once. The CDR3 runs 15 residues. The V and J ends lost 1 base and 5 bases, in that order; junction bases with no gene match: 4. In germline, CDR1 is LGHDT, CDR2 YNNKEL (reference sequence). The chain recombines TRBV3-1 (or the pseudogene TRBV3-2) with TRBJ2-3; 9 bases fit TRBD2. The sample taken for sequencing was PBMCs or T cells enriched from blood (not recorded which). This sequence originates from a middle-aged woman with acute COVID-19. The DNA for the CDR3 is TGTGCCAGCAGCCAAGCTGGCGGGGGGGTAGATACGCAGTATTTT. This gives the protein CASSQAGGGVDTQYF.